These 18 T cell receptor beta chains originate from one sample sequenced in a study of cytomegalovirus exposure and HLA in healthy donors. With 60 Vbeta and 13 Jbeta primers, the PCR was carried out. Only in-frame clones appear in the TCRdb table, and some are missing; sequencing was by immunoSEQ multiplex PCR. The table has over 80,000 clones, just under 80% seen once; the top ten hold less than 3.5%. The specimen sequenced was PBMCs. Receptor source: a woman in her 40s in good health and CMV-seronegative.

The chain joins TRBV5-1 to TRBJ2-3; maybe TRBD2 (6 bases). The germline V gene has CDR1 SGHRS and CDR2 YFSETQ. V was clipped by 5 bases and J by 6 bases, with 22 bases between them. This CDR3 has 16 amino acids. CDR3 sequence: CASRFLGVADKDTQYF. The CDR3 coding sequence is TGCGCCAGCAGATTCCTAGGGGTAGCGGACAAGGATACGCAGTATTTT. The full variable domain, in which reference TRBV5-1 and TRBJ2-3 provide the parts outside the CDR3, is KAGVTQTPRYLIKTRGQQVTLSCSPISGHRSVSWYQQTPGQGLQFLFEYFSETQRNKGNFPGRFSGRQFSNSRSEMNVSTLELGDSALYLCASRFLGVADKDTQYFGPGTRLTVL.

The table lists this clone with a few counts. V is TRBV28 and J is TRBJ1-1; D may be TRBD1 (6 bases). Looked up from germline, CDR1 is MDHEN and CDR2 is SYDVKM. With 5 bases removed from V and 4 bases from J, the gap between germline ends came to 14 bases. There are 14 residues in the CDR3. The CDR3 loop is CASSQQGWATEAFF. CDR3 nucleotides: TGTGCCAGCAGTCAACAGGGTTGGGCCACTGAAGCTTTCTTT.

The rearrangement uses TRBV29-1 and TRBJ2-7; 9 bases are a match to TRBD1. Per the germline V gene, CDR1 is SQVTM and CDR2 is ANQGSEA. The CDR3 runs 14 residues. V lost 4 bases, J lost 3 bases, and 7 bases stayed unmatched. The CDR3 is CSVARTGAVYEQYF. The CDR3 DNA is TGCAGCGTTGCCCGGACAGGGGCCGTCTACGAGCAGTACTTC.

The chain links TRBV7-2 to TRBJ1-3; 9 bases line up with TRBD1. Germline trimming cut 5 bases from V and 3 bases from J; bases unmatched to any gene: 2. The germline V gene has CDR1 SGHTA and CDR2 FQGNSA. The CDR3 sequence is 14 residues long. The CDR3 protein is CASSQTGGGNTIYF. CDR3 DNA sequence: TGTGCCAGCAGCCAGACAGGGGGTGGAAACACCATATATTTT.

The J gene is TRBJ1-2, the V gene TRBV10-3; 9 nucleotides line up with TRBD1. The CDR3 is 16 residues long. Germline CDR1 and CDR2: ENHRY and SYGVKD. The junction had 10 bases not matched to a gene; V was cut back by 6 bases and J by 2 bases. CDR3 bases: TGTGCCATCAGCCATGGTCCCGGGACAGGGAACTATGGCTACACCTTC. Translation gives CAISHGPGTGNYGYTF.

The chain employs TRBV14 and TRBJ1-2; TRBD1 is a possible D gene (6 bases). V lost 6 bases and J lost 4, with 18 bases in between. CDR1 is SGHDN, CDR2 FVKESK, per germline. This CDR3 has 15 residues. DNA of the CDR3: TGTGCCAGCAGTCGAAAAGTACAGGGATTCTATGGCTACACCTTC. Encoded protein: CASSRKVQGFYGYTF.

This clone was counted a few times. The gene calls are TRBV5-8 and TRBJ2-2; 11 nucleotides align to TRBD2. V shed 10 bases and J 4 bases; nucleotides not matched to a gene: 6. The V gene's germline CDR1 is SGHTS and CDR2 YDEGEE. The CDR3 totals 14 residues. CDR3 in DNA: TGTGCCGGACGACTAGCGGGGAGCACCGGGGAGCTGTTTTTT. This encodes CAGRLAGSTGELFF.

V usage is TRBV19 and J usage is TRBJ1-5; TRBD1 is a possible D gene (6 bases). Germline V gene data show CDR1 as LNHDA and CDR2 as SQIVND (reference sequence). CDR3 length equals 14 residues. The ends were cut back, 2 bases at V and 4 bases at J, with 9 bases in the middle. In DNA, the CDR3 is TGTGCCAGTAGTATACACAGGGATAATCAGCCCCAGCATTTT. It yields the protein CASSIHRDNQPQHF.

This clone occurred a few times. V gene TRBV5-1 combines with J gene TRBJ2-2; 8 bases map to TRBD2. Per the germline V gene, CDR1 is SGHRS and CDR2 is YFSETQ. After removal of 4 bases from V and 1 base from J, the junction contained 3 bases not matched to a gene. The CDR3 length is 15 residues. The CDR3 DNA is TGCGCCAGCAGCCTGACTAGCGTGAACACCGGGGAGCTGTTTTTT. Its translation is CASSLTSVNTGELFF.

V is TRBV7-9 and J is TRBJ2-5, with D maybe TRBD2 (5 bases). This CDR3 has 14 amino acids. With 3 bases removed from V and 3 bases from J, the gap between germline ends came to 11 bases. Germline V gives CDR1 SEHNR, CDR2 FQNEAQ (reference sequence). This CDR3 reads CASSFSRREETQYF. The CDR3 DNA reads TGTGCCAGCAGCTTTAGTAGGCGGGAAGAGACCCAGTACTTC.

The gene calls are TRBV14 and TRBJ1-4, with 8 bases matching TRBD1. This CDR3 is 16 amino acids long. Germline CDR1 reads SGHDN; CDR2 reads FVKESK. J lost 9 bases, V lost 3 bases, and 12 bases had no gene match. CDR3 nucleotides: TGTGCCAGCAGCCAGGGGACAGGCCGAATAATGAAAAAACTGTTTTTT. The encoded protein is CASSQGTGRIMKKLFF.

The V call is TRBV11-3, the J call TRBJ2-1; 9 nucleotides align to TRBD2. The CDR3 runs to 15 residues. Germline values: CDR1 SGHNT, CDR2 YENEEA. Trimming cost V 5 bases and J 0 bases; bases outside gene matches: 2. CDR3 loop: CASSISGSSYNEQFF. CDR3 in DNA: TGTGCCAGCAGCATTAGCGGGAGCTCCTACAATGAGCAGTTCTTC.

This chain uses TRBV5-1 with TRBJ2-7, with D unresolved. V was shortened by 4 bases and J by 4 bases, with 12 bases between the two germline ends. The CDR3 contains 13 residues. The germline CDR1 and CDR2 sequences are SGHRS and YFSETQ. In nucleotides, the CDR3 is TGCGCCAGCAGCCCCCTGAGTGTTTACGAGCAGTACTTC. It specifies CASSPLSVYEQYF.

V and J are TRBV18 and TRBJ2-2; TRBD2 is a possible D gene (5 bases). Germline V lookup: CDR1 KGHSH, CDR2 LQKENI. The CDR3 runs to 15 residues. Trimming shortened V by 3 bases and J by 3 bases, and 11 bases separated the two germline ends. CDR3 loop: CASSPADFYTGELFF. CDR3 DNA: TGTGCCAGCTCACCGGCGGACTTCTACACCGGGGAGCTGTTTTTT.

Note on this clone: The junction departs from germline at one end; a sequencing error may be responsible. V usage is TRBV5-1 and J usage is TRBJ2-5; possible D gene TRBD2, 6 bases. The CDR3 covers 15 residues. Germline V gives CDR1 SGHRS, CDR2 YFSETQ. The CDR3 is CASNLRMGGEETQYF. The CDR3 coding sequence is TGCGCCAGCAACTTGAGGATGGGGGGAGAAGAGACCCAGTACTTC.

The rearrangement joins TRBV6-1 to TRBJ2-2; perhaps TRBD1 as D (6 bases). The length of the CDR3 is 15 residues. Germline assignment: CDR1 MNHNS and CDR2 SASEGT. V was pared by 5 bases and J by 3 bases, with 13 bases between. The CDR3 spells CASSLQGWYTGELFF. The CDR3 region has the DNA TGTGCCAGCAGTCTCCAGGGGTGGTACACCGGGGAGCTGTTTTTT.

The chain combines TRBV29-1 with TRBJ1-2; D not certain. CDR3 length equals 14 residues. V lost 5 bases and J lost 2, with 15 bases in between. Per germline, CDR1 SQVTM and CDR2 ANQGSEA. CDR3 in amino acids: CSVRRVRANYGYTF. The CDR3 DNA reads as TGCAGCGTTAGGCGGGTTAGGGCGAACTATGGCTACACCTTC.

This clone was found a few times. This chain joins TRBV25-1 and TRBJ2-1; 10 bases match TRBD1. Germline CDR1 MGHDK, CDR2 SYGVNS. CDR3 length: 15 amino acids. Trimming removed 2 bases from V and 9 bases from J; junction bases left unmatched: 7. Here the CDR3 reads CASSEQDRGSPEQFF. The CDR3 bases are TGTGCCAGCAGTGAACAGGACAGGGGGTCCCCTGAGCAGTTCTTC. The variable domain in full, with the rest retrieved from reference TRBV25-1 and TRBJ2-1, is EADIYQTPRYLVIGTGKKITLECSQTMGHDKMYWYQQDPGMELHLIHYSYGVNSTEKGDLSSESTVSRIRTEHFPLTLESARPSHTSQYLCASSEQDRGSPEQFFGPGTRLTVL.